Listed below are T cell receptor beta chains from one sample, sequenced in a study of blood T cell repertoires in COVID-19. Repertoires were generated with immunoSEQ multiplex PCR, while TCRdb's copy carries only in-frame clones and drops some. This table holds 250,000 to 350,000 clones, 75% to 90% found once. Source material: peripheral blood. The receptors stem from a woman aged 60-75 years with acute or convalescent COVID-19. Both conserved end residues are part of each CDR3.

CASSLSGSSNQPQHF	TRBV7-2	TRBJ1-5
CASSVEGDPSYEQYF	TRBV9	TRBJ2-7
CASSDRQGGPQHF	TRBV9	TRBJ1-5
CASSARGLAGEQYF	TRBV9	TRBJ2-7
CASFRTGDGNTIYF	TRBV5-4	TRBJ1-3
CASSPPLQIRGTEAFF	TRBV28	TRBJ1-1
CASSRIGSGEVVNEQFF	TRBV5-1	TRBJ2-1
CASRPGPNSNQPQHF	TRBV6-5	TRBJ1-5
CASNLGAGNQPQHF	TRBV10-1	TRBJ1-5
CASSRTSGYGETQYF	TRBV3-1/TRBV3-2	TRBJ2-5
CASSLSSAGLPDTQYF	TRBV27	TRBJ2-3
CASSLRTGRITDTQYF	TRBV3-1/TRBV3-2	TRBJ2-3
CASSQVGGSPLHF	TRBV14	TRBJ1-6
CASSQVAGPSTGELFF	TRBV3-1/TRBV3-2	TRBJ2-2
CASSSLAGVTRETQYF	TRBV5-5	TRBJ2-5
CASSWGGNTEAFF	TRBV2	TRBJ1-1
CASRQGARNTGELFF	TRBV6-5	TRBJ2-2
CASSPEAGGGNSPLHF	TRBV5-5	TRBJ1-6
CASSAPGLSGYTF	TRBV19	TRBJ1-2
CASSIDLEQGEAGGYTF	TRBV19	TRBJ1-2
CASNNRYEQYF	TRBV6-5	TRBJ2-7
CASSRQGQSPLHF	TRBV6-5	TRBJ1-6
CASSSRVSRANQPQHF	TRBV19	TRBJ1-5
CASSIPLAGVPSHTGELFF	TRBV19	TRBJ2-2
CASTYTGELFF	TRBV12-3/TRBV12-4	TRBJ2-2
CASKGGGQLNEQFF	TRBV10-2	TRBJ2-1
CASSSGGNSPLHF	TRBV6-5	TRBJ1-6
CASSSRQVGMF	TRBV6-2/TRBV6-3	TRBJ2-7
CASSPGTTSTDTQYF	TRBV18	TRBJ2-3
CASSRNFRREYPFTDEQFF	TRBV23-1	TRBJ2-1
CASRREGNTEAFF	TRBV7-9	TRBJ1-1
CAWSVGAGDRYEQYF	TRBV30	TRBJ2-7